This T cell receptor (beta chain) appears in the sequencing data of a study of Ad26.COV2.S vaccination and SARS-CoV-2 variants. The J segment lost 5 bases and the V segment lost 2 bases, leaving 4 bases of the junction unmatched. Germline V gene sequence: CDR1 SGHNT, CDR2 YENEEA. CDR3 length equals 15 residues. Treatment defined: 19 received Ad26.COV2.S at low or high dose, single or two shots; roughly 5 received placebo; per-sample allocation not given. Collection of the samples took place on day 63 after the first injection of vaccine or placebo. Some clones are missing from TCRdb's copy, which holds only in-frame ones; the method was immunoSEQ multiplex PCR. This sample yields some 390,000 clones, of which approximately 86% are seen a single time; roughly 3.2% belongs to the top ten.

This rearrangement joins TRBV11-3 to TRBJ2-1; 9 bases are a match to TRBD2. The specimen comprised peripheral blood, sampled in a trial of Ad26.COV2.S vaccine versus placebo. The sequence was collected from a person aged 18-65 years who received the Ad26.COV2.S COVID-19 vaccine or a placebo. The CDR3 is CASSLNSGGNNEQFF. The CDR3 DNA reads TGTGCCAGCAGCTTAAATAGCGGGGGAAACAATGAGCAGTTCTTC.